This T cell receptor (beta chain) comes out of a study of T cells in Graves' hyperthyroidism and ophthalmopathy. Germline-derived CDR1 and CDR2 are SGHTA and FQGNSA. The CDR3 loop spans 15 amino acids. The ends were cut back, 0 bases at V and 0 bases at J, with 7 bases in the middle. Amplified TCR beta CDR3 regions derived from RNA transcripts. First-round RT-PCR targeting the TCR CDR3 was performed with the HTBI primer set. TCRdb re-called the multiplex PCR reads through MiXCR, storing one row per CDR3 protein. Among around 600,000 distinct CDR3 sequences listed, over 12% were seen once. This clonotype was observed many times.

The chain uses TRBV7-2 and TRBJ2-3; D ambiguous. The material sequenced was blood. This clonotype was sampled from a woman under 30 with Graves' ophthalmopathy. CDR3 loop: CASSLAGTSTDTQYF. Written as DNA, the CDR3 is TGTGCCAGCAGCTTAGCGGGAACTAGCACAGATACGCAGTATTTT.